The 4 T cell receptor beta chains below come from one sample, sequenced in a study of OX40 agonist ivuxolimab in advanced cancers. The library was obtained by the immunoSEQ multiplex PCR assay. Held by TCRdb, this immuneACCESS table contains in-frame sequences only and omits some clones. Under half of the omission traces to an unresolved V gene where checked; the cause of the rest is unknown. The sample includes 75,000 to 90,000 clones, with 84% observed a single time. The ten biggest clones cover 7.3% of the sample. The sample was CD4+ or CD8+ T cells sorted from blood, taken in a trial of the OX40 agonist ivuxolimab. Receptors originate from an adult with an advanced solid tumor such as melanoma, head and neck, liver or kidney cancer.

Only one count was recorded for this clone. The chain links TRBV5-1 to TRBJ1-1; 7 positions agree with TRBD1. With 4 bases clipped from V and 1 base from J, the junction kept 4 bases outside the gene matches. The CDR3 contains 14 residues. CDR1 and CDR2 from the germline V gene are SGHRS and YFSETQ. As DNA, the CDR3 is TGCGCCAGCAGCAGGGGACAGAGGAACACTGAAGCTTTCTTT. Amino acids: CASSRGQRNTEAFF.

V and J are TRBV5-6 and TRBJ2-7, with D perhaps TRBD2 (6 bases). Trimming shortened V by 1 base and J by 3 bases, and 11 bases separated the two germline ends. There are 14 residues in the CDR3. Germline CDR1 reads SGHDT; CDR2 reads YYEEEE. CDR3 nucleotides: TGTGCCAGCAGCTTGTCCGGGAGAGACTACGAGCAGTACTTC. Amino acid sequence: CASSLSGRDYEQYF.

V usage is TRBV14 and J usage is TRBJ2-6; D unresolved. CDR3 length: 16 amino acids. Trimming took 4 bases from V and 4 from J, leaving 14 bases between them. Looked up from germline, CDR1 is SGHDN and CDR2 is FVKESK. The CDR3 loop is CASSLRVGWGANVLTF. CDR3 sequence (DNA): TGTGCCAGCAGCCTAAGGGTCGGTTGGGGGGCCAACGTCCTGACTTTC.

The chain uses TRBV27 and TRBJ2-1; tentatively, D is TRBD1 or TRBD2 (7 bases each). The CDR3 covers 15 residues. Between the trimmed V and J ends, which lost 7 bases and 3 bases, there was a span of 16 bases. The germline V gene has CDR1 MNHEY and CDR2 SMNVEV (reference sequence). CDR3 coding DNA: TGTGCCAGCAACAACCAGGGGGGGATCTACAATGAGCAGTTCTTC. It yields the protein CASNNQGGIYNEQFF.